This entry lists 11 T cell receptor beta chains sequenced from one sample in a study of shared clonotypes between healthy human individuals. This table comes from immunoSEQ multiplex PCR, and its TCRdb copy is limited to in-frame clones, with some not included. The sample includes about 2.4 million clones, over 85% of them seen just once. Specimen: naive CD4+ T cells from PBMCs. Subset indicated: CD45RA+ positively selected. The receptors were gathered from a man aged 18 to 29 in good health. Some clones in this sample may be carry-over from other donors' samples.

The rearrangement joins TRBV5-6 to TRBJ2-7; unclear D gene. The CDR3 is made up of 16 amino acids. CDR1 is SGHDT, CDR2 YYEEEE, per germline. V was cut by 4 bases and J by 2 bases, with 19 bases left in between. CDR3 residues: CASSPGPSHDPYEQYF. The CDR3, as DNA: TGTGCCAGCAGCCCCGGACCAAGCCATGATCCCTACGAGCAGTACTTC.

V usage is TRBV5-4 and J usage is TRBJ2-1, with TRBD1 identical over 9 bases. Germline CDR1 and CDR2: SGHNT and YYREEE (reference sequence). This CDR3 has 15 residues. Trimming cost V 4 bases and J 3 bases; bases outside gene matches: 5. The DNA of the CDR3 is TGTGCCAGCAGCCCTCAGGGACAGGGCTACAATGAGCAGTTCTTC. Its protein product is CASSPQGQGYNEQFF.

The chain links TRBV6-5 to TRBJ2-7, with 13 bases that match TRBD2. The CDR3 sequence is 15 residues long. V gave up 8 bases and J gave up 0 bases; unmatched junction bases: 4. Germline CDR1 MNHEY, CDR2 SVGAGI. CDR3 residues: CASGWTSGSSYEQYF. DNA of the CDR3: TGTGCCAGCGGCTGGACTAGCGGGAGCTCCTACGAGCAGTACTTC.

The chain couples TRBV9 to TRBJ2-1; TRBD2 might be the D (6 bases). The ends were cut back, 3 bases at V and 4 bases at J, with 14 bases in the middle. CDR3 length: 15 residues. In germline, CDR1 is SGDLS, CDR2 YYNGEE. The CDR3 region is CASSALAHPYNEQFF. The CDR3 nucleotides are TGTGCCAGCAGCGCACTAGCCCACCCTTACAATGAGCAGTTCTTC. Supplemented by reference TRBV9 and TRBJ2-1, the full variable domain reads DSGVTQTPKHLITATGQRVTLRCSPRSGDLSVYWYQQSLDQGLQFLIQYYNGEERAKGNILERFSAQQFPDLHSELNLSSLELGDSALYFCASSALAHPYNEQFFGPGTRLTVL.

This clone was detected only a few times. The chain is built from TRBV7-2 and TRBJ1-2; 7 bases agree with TRBD1. V shed 1 base, J shed 7 bases, and the junction held 9 bases outside the gene matches. The CDR3 loop spans 15 amino acids. CDR1 is SGHTA, CDR2 FQGNSA, per germline. The CDR3 loop reads CASSLGSRQGFGYTF. The CDR3 DNA reads TGTGCCAGCAGCTTAGGGTCACGACAGGGCTTTGGCTACACCTTC.

This clone was recorded a few times. This chain connects TRBV6-1 to TRBJ1-5; D is ambiguous. CDR1 is MNHNS, CDR2 SASEGT, per germline. V lost 5 bases and J 3 bases, leaving 8 bases between the germline ends. The CDR3 covers 13 residues. The CDR3 is CASSIYINQPQHF. The CDR3 DNA reads TGTGCCAGCAGTATCTACATCAATCAGCCCCAGCATTTT.

The chain carries TRBV2 and TRBJ2-3, with a tentative D call TRBD2 (6 bases). V lost 8 bases and J lost 2, with 14 bases in between. The CDR3 length is 14 residues. Germline-derived CDR1 and CDR2 are SNHLY and FYNNEI. CDR3 sequence reads: CASSGVAATDTQYF. The DNA for the CDR3 is TGTGCCAGCTCGGGAGTAGCGGCCACAGATACGCAGTATTTT.

V is TRBV28 and J is TRBJ2-7, with no clear D. Trimming removed 8 bases from V and 0 bases from J, with 11 bases in between. CDR1 and CDR2 (germline): MDHEN, SYDVKM. There are 13 residues in the CDR3. CDR3 residues: CASLRTDSYEQYF. CDR3 nucleotide sequence: TGTGCCAGCCTTCGGACCGACTCCTACGAGCAGTACTTC.

V is TRBV28 and J is TRBJ2-7; D ambiguous. This CDR3 has 11 amino acids. Trimming stripped 9 bases from V and 5 bases from J, with 11 bases between. Germline V gives CDR1 MDHEN, CDR2 SYDVKM. The CDR3 reads CASGSAHEQYF. As DNA, the CDR3 is TGTGCCAGTGGAAGCGCCCACGAGCAGTACTTC.

The V gene is TRBV5-4, the J gene TRBJ2-2, with TRBD2 identical over 13 bases. The CDR3 has 17 amino acids. J was trimmed by 6 bases and V by 3 bases; bases with no gene match: 8. Germline lookup yields CDR1 SGHNT and CDR2 YYREEE (reference sequence). In nucleotides, the CDR3 is TGTGCCAGCAGCTCGAGGACTAGCGGGAGAATGGCCGGGGAGCTGTTTTTT. This codes for CASSSRTSGRMAGELFF.

The chain employs TRBV4-1 and TRBJ2-1; D is perhaps TRBD2 (5 bases). Germline V gene data show CDR1 as MGHRA and CDR2 as YSYEKL. CDR3 size: 11 residues. Trimming removed 4 bases at V and 9 bases at J, with 7 bases between. The CDR3 region has the DNA TGCGCCAGCAGCCCGGCGGGTGAGCAGTTCTTC. Encoded protein: CASSPAGEQFF.